This T cell receptor (beta chain) was sequenced during a study of T cells in Graves' hyperthyroidism and ophthalmopathy. Findings and limits, study-wide: Within blood appeared most thyroid clonotypes that had expanded above 0.001.

From RNA transcripts, TCR beta CDR3 regions were amplified. A first-round RT-PCR of the TCR CDR3 used the HTBI primer set. MiXCR, applied by TCRdb to the multiplex PCR reads, yields one record per CDR3 protein. The sample contains hundreds of thousands of distinct CDR3 sequences, 12% to 15% of which appear only once. Turning to this clonotype: What it binds is unknown.

The germline gives CDR1 MNHNS, CDR2 SASEGT. The V end was cut by 10 bases, the J end by 2 bases, with 24 bases between. This CDR3 has 16 residues. The rearrangement joins TRBV6-1 to TRBJ2-7; D is perhaps TRBD1 (5 bases). Sequenced: blood. This clonotype originated in a woman aged 18-30 years with Graves' hyperthyroidism. The CDR3 spells CATSIPATIGAYEQYF. CDR3 bases: TGTGCCACCAGCATACCCGCCACAATAGGGGCCTACGAGCAGTACTTC.